This TCR beta chain derives from a study of blood T cell repertoires in COVID-19. In germline, CDR1 is MDHEN, CDR2 SYDVKM. Between the trimmed V and J ends, which lost 6 bases and 1 base, there was a span of 15 bases. The CDR3 loop spans 15 amino acids. Generated by immunoSEQ multiplex PCR, the TCRdb table keeps only in-frame clones and is missing some. This sample has more than 350,000 clones, with 80% to 90% found just once. The receptor comes from a woman between 25 and 40 years old with COVID-19, enrolled during active disease. The gene calls are TRBV28 and TRBJ1-1; D is possibly TRBD1 (6 bases). The sequenced sample was peripheral blood. The CDR3 region has the DNA TGTGCCAGCAGCCCCCAGGGGTCGGGGAACACTGAAGCTTTCTTT. Encoded protein: CASSPQGSGNTEAFF.